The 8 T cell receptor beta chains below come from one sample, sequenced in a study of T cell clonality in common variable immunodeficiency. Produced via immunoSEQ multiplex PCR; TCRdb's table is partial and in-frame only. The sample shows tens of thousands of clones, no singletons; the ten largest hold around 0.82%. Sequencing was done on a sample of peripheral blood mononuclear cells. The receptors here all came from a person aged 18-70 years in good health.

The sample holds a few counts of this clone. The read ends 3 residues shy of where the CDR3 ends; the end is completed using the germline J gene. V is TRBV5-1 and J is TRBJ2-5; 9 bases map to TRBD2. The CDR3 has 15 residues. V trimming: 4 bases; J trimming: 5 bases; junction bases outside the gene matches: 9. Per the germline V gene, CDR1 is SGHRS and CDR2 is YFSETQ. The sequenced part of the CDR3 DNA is TGCGCCAGCAGCGTTAGCGGGAGTGGCGTCGAGACC. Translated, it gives CASSVSGSGVET. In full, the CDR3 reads CASSVSGSGVETQYF.

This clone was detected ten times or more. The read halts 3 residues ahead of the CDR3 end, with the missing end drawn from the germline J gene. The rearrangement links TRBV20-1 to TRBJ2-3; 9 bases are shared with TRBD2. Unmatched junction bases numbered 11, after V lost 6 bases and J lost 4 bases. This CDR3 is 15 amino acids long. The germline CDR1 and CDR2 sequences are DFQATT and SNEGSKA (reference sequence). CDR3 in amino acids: CSAGPLAGISDTQYF. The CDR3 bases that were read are TGCAGTGCGGGGCCCCTAGCGGGGATTTCAGATACG.

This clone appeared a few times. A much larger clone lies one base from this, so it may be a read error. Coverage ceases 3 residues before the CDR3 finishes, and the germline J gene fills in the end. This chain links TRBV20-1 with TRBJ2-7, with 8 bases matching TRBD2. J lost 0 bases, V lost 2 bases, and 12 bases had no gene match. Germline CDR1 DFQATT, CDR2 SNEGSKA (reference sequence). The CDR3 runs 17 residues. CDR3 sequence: CSARSPVTSEGSYEQYF. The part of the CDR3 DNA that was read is TGCAGTGCTAGATCCCCGGTGACTAGCGAGGGCTCCTACGAG.

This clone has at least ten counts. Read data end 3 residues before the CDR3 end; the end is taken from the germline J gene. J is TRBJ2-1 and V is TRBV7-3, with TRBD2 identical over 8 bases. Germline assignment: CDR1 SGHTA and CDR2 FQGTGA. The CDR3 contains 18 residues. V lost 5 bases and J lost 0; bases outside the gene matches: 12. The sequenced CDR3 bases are TGTGCCAGCAGCACCCTGGGCGGGAGGTACAGCTCCTACAATGAG. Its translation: CASSTLGGRYSSYNE. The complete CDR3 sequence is CASSTLGGRYSSYNEQFF.

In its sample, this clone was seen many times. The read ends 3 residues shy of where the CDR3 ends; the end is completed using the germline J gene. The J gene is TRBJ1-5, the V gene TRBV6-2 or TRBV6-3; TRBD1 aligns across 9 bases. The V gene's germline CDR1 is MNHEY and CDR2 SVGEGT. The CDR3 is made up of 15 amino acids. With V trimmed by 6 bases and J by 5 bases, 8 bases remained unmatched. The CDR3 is CASRTRDRVYQPQHF. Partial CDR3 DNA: TGTGCCAGCAGAACCCGGGACAGGGTGTATCAGCCC.

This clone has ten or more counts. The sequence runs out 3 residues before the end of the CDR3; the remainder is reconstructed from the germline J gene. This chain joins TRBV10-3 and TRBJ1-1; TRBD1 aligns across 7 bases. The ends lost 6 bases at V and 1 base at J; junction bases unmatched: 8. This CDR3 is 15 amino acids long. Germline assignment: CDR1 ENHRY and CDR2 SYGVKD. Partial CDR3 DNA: TGTGCCATCAGGAATCAGGGGGAACAGAACACTGAA. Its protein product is CAIRNQGEQNTE. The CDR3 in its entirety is CAIRNQGEQNTEAFF.

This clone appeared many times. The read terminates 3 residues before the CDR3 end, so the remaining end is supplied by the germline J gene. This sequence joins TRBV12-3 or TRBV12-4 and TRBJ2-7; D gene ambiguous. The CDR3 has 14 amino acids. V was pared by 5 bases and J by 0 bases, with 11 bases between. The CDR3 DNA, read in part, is TGTGCCAGCAGTAATCCCTGGCCCTCCTACGAG. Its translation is CASSNPWPSYE. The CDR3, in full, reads CASSNPWPSYEQYF.

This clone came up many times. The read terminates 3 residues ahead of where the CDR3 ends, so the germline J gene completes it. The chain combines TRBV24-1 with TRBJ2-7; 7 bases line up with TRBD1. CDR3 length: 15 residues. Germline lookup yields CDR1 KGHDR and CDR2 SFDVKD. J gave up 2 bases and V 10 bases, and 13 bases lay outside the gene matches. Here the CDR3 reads CATRGPTGVAYEQYF. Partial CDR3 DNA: TGTGCCACAAGGGGCCCTACAGGGGTGGCCTACGAG.